What follows are 7 T cell receptor beta chains derived from one specimen sequenced in a study of cytomegalovirus exposure and HLA in healthy donors. Primers: 60 Vbeta forward and 13 Jbeta reverse. Assay: immunoSEQ multiplex PCR; the TCRdb copy retains only in-frame clones and omits some. Found here are around 150,000 clones, 77% of them singletons; the top ten hold more than 1.1%. Source material: PBMCs. These receptors all come from a woman in her 40s in good health and CMV-seronegative.

This chain joins TRBV7-9 and TRBJ2-1; 8 bases match TRBD2. In germline, CDR1 is SEHNR, CDR2 FQNEAQ (reference sequence). V dropped 2 bases and J dropped 0; count of bases not matched to a gene: 12. The CDR3 covers 19 residues. Here the CDR3 reads CASSLRGLAGGSSYNEQFF. CDR3 DNA: TGTGCCAGCAGCTTAAGAGGCCTAGCGGGCGGCAGCTCCTACAATGAGCAGTTCTTC.

There are a few counts of this clone. J is TRBJ1-2 and V is TRBV25-1; no clear D. Trimming shortened V by 6 bases and J by 1 base, and 9 bases separated the two germline ends. The CDR3 totals 13 residues. Looked up from germline, CDR1 is MGHDK and CDR2 is SYGVNS. The CDR3 bases are TGTGCCAGCAGGCCTCAGGATAACTATGGCTACACCTTC. Translating gives CASRPQDNYGYTF.

The CDR3 DNA sequence: TGTGCCAGCAGCTTAGACCCTGCAGCGGGGGGGCCAGATGAGCAGTTCTTC. This codes for CASSLDPAAGGPDEQFF. The chain links TRBV7-9 to TRBJ2-1; 10 bases are a match to TRBD2. J lost 8 bases, V lost 1 base, and 11 bases had no gene match. Germline V gene sequence: CDR1 SEHNR, CDR2 FQNEAQ (reference sequence). The CDR3 has 17 amino acids.

The CDR3 region is CASSLEEGNYGYTF. CDR3 nucleotide sequence: TGCGCCAGCAGCTTGGAGGAGGGGAACTATGGCTACACCTTC. The chain employs TRBV5-1 and TRBJ1-2; D might be TRBD1 (5 bases). The CDR3 length is 14 residues. With 0 bases removed from V and 2 bases from J, the gap between germline ends came to 8 bases. CDR1 is SGHRS, CDR2 YFSETQ, per germline.

The chain combines TRBV13 with TRBJ1-4; 7 positions match TRBD1. This CDR3 has 15 amino acids. V shed 4 bases, J shed 9 bases, and the junction held 11 bases outside the gene matches. Germline V gives CDR1 PRHDT, CDR2 FYEKMQ (reference sequence). The CDR3 DNA reads as TGTGCCAGCAGCTCCGACAGGGTCAGGCCTCAAAAACTGTTTTTT. This codes for CASSSDRVRPQKLFF.

The rearrangement uses TRBV4-3 and TRBJ1-6; 7 bases are shared with TRBD1. Losses at the gene ends were 0 bases for V and 0 bases for J; bases not matched to a gene: 5. Germline values: CDR1 LGHNA, CDR2 YSLEER. This CDR3 region has 18 residues. CDR3 protein: CASSQDLQGSSYNSPLHF. Written as DNA, the CDR3 is TGCGCCAGCAGCCAAGATTTACAGGGGAGCTCCTATAATTCACCCCTCCACTTT.

The chain's CDR3 is CASSERGAQGGYEQYF. CDR3 DNA: TGTGCCAGCAGTGAAAGGGGGGCACAGGGGGGCTACGAGCAGTACTTC. The chain employs TRBV2 and TRBJ2-7; 8 bases map to TRBD1. Germline assignment: CDR1 SNHLY and CDR2 FYNNEI. V shed 2 bases and J 3 bases; nucleotides not matched to a gene: 9. This CDR3 is 16 amino acids long.